This TCR beta chain was identified in a study of early T cells in non-severe SARS-CoV-2 infection. The V gene lost 9 bases and the J gene lost 8 bases, with 19 bases spanning the gap. CDR3 length: 13 residues. Germline loops: CDR1 ENHRY, CDR2 SYGVKD. From the 5' RACE reads, TCRdb called clonotypes with MiXCR, one entry per CDR3 protein. The sample lists about 64,000 distinct CDR3 sequences, over 4.5% occurring once. This clonotype was counted a few times. The chain recombines TRBV10-3 with TRBJ1-2; possible D gene TRBD1, 5 bases. Sequencing input: whole blood. The source is an adult who was a healthcare worker with PCR-confirmed SARS-CoV-2 infection or an uninfected control (not recorded which). The CDR3 region has the DNA TGTGCCATTGGGGCCAGCGGGATAGGCGGCTACACCTTC. The encoded protein is CAIGASGIGGYTF.